Listed below are T cell receptor beta chains from one sample, sequenced in a study of blood T cell repertoires in COVID-19. Libraries were prepared by immunoSEQ multiplex PCR; TCRdb keeps only in-frame clonotypes and omits some of them. The sample consists of 350,000 to 500,000 clones, over 75% of them appearing once. The sample taken for sequencing was PBMCs or T cells enriched from blood (not recorded which). The receptors stem from a woman aged 18-35 years who had been exposed to COVID-19. The conserved cysteine and the conserved F or W are not part of the CDR3 here. Each record gives: CDR3 protein, V gene, clone size. Rows may omit the clone size; those that give it use once, few, many or a size class.

cdr3_aa: ASSEGQAPYPGQY
v_call: TRBV2
clone_size: -

cdr3_aa: ASRGDLNEKLF
v_call: TRBV2
clone_size: -

cdr3_aa: ASSQGMGPSEQY
v_call: TRBV7-9
clone_size: -

cdr3_aa: ASTRGTMGETYEQY
v_call: TRBV10-2
clone_size: -

cdr3_aa: ASSPPGQSYGYT
v_call: TRBV7-2
clone_size: -

cdr3_aa: ASSQNTGTAYEQY
v_call: TRBV3-1/TRBV3-2
clone_size: -

cdr3_aa: ASSSSGGNTGELF
v_call: TRBV9
clone_size: -

cdr3_aa: ATSTSPWDREDTLH
v_call: TRBV15
clone_size: -

cdr3_aa: ASSITGNANEQY
v_call: TRBV19
clone_size: -

cdr3_aa: ASRWTGANEQF
v_call: TRBV27
clone_size: -

cdr3_aa: ASSVTHGLAGAPDQETQY
v_call: TRBV9
clone_size: -

cdr3_aa: ASSLYLAGINNEQF
v_call: TRBV5-1
clone_size: -

cdr3_aa: ASSDPGGEDEQY
v_call: TRBV2
clone_size: -

cdr3_aa: ASSPSQGTVGYEQY
v_call: TRBV11-2
clone_size: -

cdr3_aa: ASSLRLAGEYNEQF
v_call: TRBV11-3
clone_size: -

cdr3_aa: ASRAVRLALSDTQY
v_call: TRBV2
clone_size: once

cdr3_aa: ASSIDGIAGGLLRDEQF
v_call: TRBV19
clone_size: -